The clone carrying this T cell receptor beta chain was seen more than once but under ten times. The junction and the germline gene differ at one end; a read error may be behind it. The sample comes from a study of control samples from healthy donors and cancer patients. Generated by immunoSEQ multiplex PCR, the TCRdb table keeps only in-frame clones and is missing some. The table includes more than 100,000 clones, approximately 88% detected once. Per the germline V gene, CDR1 is SGHDT and CDR2 is YYEEEE. The CDR3 is made up of 15 amino acids. The rearrangement uses TRBV5-6 and TRBJ1-2; D possibly corresponds to TRBD1 (5 bases). This TCR was sampled from a man aged 40-55 years in good health. The sequenced sample was blood. The CDR3 bases are TGTGCCAGCAGCTTGAGGTCCAGGGCTAATTATGGCTACACCTTC. Translating it yields CASSLRSRANYGYTF.